This T cell receptor beta chain was observed in a study of T cell responses to AZD1222 COVID-19 vaccine. Across the whole study: Second doses at about 4 or about 12 weeks were pooled. General study findings and limits: Variant regions that are unmutated are reportedly the target of nearly half of spike-specific TCRs.

Only in-frame clones appear in the TCRdb table, and some are missing; sequencing was by immunoSEQ multiplex PCR. The data show about 120,000 clones, about 85% seen once. Trimming left V 2 bases short and J 4 bases short, with 12 bases between. Per the germline V gene, CDR1 is MNHEY and CDR2 is SMNVEV (reference sequence). The CDR3 runs 14 residues. This clone has a handful of counts. Its specificity is not known. The J gene is TRBJ2-7, the V gene TRBV27; possible D gene TRBD1, 6 bases. Sequenced material: peripheral blood, taken on day 0 of AZD1222 vaccination. This sequence was found in an adult in good health. The chain's CDR3 is CASSLLQGRYEQYF. The DNA for the CDR3 is TGTGCCAGCAGTTTACTTCAGGGGAGATACGAGCAGTACTTC.